These 5 T cell receptor beta chains were all obtained from the same sample, sequenced in a study of graft-versus-host responses after intestinal transplantation. The method was immunoSEQ multiplex PCR; TCRdb's version includes in-frame clones alone and lacks a portion of them. Altogether over 20,000 clones are present, approximately 46% being singletons, with the ten largest covering about 1%. The sample consisted of alloreactive CD4+ T cells from a mixed lymphocyte reaction culture, taken before intestinal transplant. Subset specified: CFSE-low proliferating T cells sorted from roughly six-day pre-transplant mixed lymphocyte reaction (GvH or HvG direction). The source of these receptors is a human patient who received an intestinal transplant.

The chain combines TRBV5-1 with TRBJ2-5; 8 positions agree with TRBD1. Germline lookup yields CDR1 SGHRS and CDR2 YFSETQ. With 4 bases clipped from V and 2 bases from J, the junction kept 7 bases outside the gene matches. The CDR3 is 15 residues long. CDR3 bases: TGCGCCAGCAGCCGTGGGACAGGTCCACAAGAGACCCAGTACTTC. The encoded protein is CASSRGTGPQETQYF.

The CDR3 sequence is CASSLAPSGGAETQYF. The CDR3 DNA sequence: TGCGCCAGCAGCTTGGCGCCTAGCGGGGGGGCGGAGACCCAGTACTTC. The rearrangement joins TRBV5-1 to TRBJ2-5; 12 positions match TRBD2. The CDR3 runs 16 residues. The ends lost 0 bases at V and 5 bases at J; junction bases unmatched: 5. From germline, CDR1 is SGHRS and CDR2 YFSETQ.

The chain couples TRBV7-3 to TRBJ2-5, with D tentatively TRBD1 (5 bases). This CDR3 has 14 amino acids. Trimming cost V 5 bases and J 5 bases, with 15 bases left between them. Per germline, CDR1 SGHTA and CDR2 FQGTGA. CDR3 coding DNA: TGTGCCAGCAGCCGTAGGGGTAATGGGGAGACCCAGTACTTC. It specifies CASSRRGNGETQYF.

This chain links TRBV7-8 with TRBJ1-3, with D possibly matching TRBD1 (5 bases). V was pared by 5 bases and J by 1 base, with 6 bases between. The CDR3 has 13 amino acids. Germline lookup yields CDR1 SGHVS and CDR2 FQNEAQ. The CDR3 coding sequence is TGTGCCAGCAGCCCAGGGTCTGGAAACACCATATATTTT. Amino acids: CASSPGSGNTIYF.

A single count supports this clone. The J gene is TRBJ1-1, the V gene TRBV10-2; tentatively, D is TRBD1 (5 bases). This CDR3 spans 11 amino acids. CDR1 is WSHSY and CDR2 is SAAADI in the germline V gene. The ends were cut back, 6 bases at V and 11 bases at J, with 13 bases in the middle. The CDR3 region has the DNA TGCGCCAGCAGCCCCGGGGGTAACGCTTTCTTT. Translating it yields CASSPGGNAFF.